This T cell receptor beta chain was sequenced in a study of long-term antiretroviral therapy in people with HIV (dated by TCRdb to between 2021 and 2022). With regard to the full study: The earliest samples were collected approximately a decade before the 2015 WHO recommendation for immediate ART, a period when ART was typically delayed until CD4 counts fell. Whether ART initiation and durable HIV suppression were associated with changes in peripheral blood TRB repertoire composition and diversity was tested in a retrospective serial study. A total of around 190 cryopreserved PBMC samples came from a few dozen adults with confirmed HIV infection and were collected serially over a mean of approximately six years (range 1-12). No cross-contamination during QIAcube processing was seen in test extractions of a monoclonal T-cell line run alongside roughly 35 polyclonal samples. Of the roughly 31 participants with HIV, 10 to 11 were female. Study-level results and caveats: Compared with controls, HIV repertoires had narrower CDR3 length ranges, and the network structure pointed to an antigen-experienced repertoire that shifted only slightly toward naive after ART. Because PBMC availability was limited, only the TCR beta chain was sequenced, with no alpha chain pairing. Expanded TRB clones identified before ART initiation dominated the repertoire at all time points, although this dominance fluctuated and declined in many PLHIV after ART. Samples dated from the mid-2000s to the late 2010s, and the ART regimens used may be less effective than current ones. Because pre-ART samples had limited cell numbers, profiling was done on unsorted PBMC rather than on sorted CD4+ and CD8+ T cells. No data were available on ART adherence, viral resistance or therapy changes, limiting inferences about post-ART repertoire changes. Starting ART was linked to a significant rise in TRB diversity, yet even with long-term ART the diversity remained significantly lower than in transplant donor controls.

Sequencing of the TRB variable region was done with the immunoSEQ hsTCRB v3.0 assay at survey level resolution. The target sequencing depth for TRB was about 40,000-55,000 T-cell genomes per sample. Pooled TRB libraries were sequenced on an Illumina MiSeq with a v3 150-cycle kit. The paper's data handling went like this. Repertoire analysis ran in R within a reproducible Nextflow workflow covering QC, data transformation and analysis. LymphoSeq2, an R package for exploring AIRR-Seq data, was used to implement custom analyses. A few samples that yielded fewer than 5000 total TRB sequences were excluded, so that about 200 HIV repertoires were analyzed. Among the roughly 200 retained HIV repertoires, 55 to 65 were collected before ART initiation and 129 were collected after ART initiation. Repertoires were downsampled to 5000 TRB nucleotide sequences, with summary statistics averaged over 100 downsampling iterations. TRB sequences were retained for analysis only if CDR3 regions of at least seven amino acids were present. A Shannon entropy-derived clonality score and the Gini coefficient were used to measure diversity. Repertoire networks linked the top 5000 CDR3 amino acid sequences whenever two sequences differed by an edit distance of one. For TRB CDR3 amino acid sequences, antigen specificity groups and MHC restriction were predicted with GLIPH2. To flag known associations with CMV, EBV, HIV or tissue antigens, CDR3 amino acid sequences were compared against VDJdb and McPAS-TCR. Pre-ART, post-ART and control groups were compared with Wilcoxon signed-rank tests and Holm-Bonferroni correction. TCRdb mirrors the immuneACCESS table, restricted to in-frame sequences. Some clones are absent from its copies; in checked studies, under half trace to an unresolved V gene, and the reason for the others is unknown. Clone size and the V and J calls come from that table; the DNA yielded D and trimming. The sample yields 30,000 to 40,000 clones; 65% to 90% were counted once. 3.5% to 4.5% of the sample is held by the ten biggest clonotypes.

Trimming takes 5 bases off V and 3 bases off J; junction bases not matched to a gene: 9. The CDR3 spans 16 residues, from the cysteine through the phenylalanine. Of all the DNA, just the CDR3 is kept, 48 bases in frame from base 1. The germline V gene supplies CDR1 SGHVS and CDR2 FQNEAQ. Inclusion was restricted to participants for whom at least one PBMC sample before ART initiation and at least two post-ART samples were available. Treatment was received in the United States of America by all participants with HIV. Cryopreserved samples of about 0.9-11 million PBMC were thawed and washed before DNA extraction. At the time of the earliest PBMC sample, participants with HIV were aged between about 20 and 60 years. PBMC samples from each participant spanned 1-4 timepoints before ART initiation and 2-8 timepoints after ART initiation, with a median of 7 samples. For every participant, serial HIV viral load, CD4+ T-cell count, ART history and demographic data were obtained. Genomic DNA was extracted from unsorted PBMC with a Qiagen kit on a QIAcube, processed in batches of 12 samples.

Note on this clone: The clone's antigen remains unknown. No base qualities exist here, and no much larger clone lies one base off it.

Sequencing was performed on unsorted PBMCs, taken roughly 3.3 years after starting antiretroviral therapy. The chain links TRBV7-8 with TRBJ1-5; a stretch of 8 junction bases matches TRBD1. The sequence derives from a man younger than 35 with HIV. CDR3 region: CASSPGTGGNNQPQHF. In nucleotide form, the sequence is TGTGCCAGCAGCCCCGGGACAGGCGGTAACAATCAGCCCCAGCATTTT.